A selection of T cell receptor beta chains follows, all from one sample in a study of blood T cell repertoires in COVID-19. Clones were read by immunoSEQ multiplex PCR, and TCRdb kept only the in-frame ones, dropping some. The sample records 150,000 to 200,000 clones, around nine tenths being singletons. Input material: peripheral blood. Receptor source: an older man with active or convalescent COVID-19. Both conserved end residues are part of each CDR3. The order of the fields is V gene, D gene, J gene, clone size, CDR3 DNA, CDR3 protein. D genes are given only for firm matches. Clone size is not always given. Where it is, it says once, few, many or a class for expanded clones.

v_gene: TRBV4-1
d_gene: TRBD1
j_gene: TRBJ2-1
abundance: .
CDR3nt: TGCGCCAGCAGCCTCCAACAGGGGGTGGGTGAGCAGTTCTTC
CDR3aa: CASSLQQGVGEQFF

v_gene: TRBV6-6
d_gene: .
j_gene: TRBJ1-3
abundance: .
CDR3nt: TGTGCCAGCAGTTACTCTAGGAGCTCTGGAAACACCATATATTTT
CDR3aa: CASSYSRSSGNTIYF

v_gene: TRBV5-7
d_gene: TRBD2
j_gene: TRBJ2-3
abundance: once
CDR3nt: TGTGCCAGCAGCTTGAGGCTAGCGGGGCCTCAAGGTCCAGATACGCAGTATTTT
CDR3aa: CASSLRLAGPQGPDTQYF

v_gene: TRBV7-9
d_gene: .
j_gene: TRBJ1-2
abundance: .
CDR3nt: TGTGCCAGCAGCTTAGCCCACCGGCGGACAGAGATCTATGGCTACACCTTC
CDR3aa: CASSLAHRRTEIYGYTF

v_gene: TRBV4-3
d_gene: TRBD2
j_gene: TRBJ2-7
abundance: .
CDR3nt: TGCGCCAGCAGCCAAGACCTGAAAGGGCGGGAGGGCTCCTCCTACGAGCAGTACTTC
CDR3aa: CASSQDLKGREGSSYEQYF

v_gene: TRBV12-3/TRBV12-4
d_gene: .
j_gene: TRBJ1-6
abundance: .
CDR3nt: TGTGCCAGCAGTCTACAGGATTCACCCCTCCACTTT
CDR3aa: CASSLQDSPLHF

v_gene: TRBV5-1
d_gene: .
j_gene: TRBJ2-1
abundance: .
CDR3nt: TGCGCCAGCAGCTTGGGCTGGAGCTCCTACAATGAGCAGTTCTTC
CDR3aa: CASSLGWSSYNEQFF

v_gene: TRBV5-6
d_gene: TRBD1
j_gene: TRBJ2-3
abundance: .
CDR3nt: TGTGCCAGCAGCTTGGGACAGGGTTATACGCAGTATTTT
CDR3aa: CASSLGQGYTQYF

v_gene: TRBV7-2
d_gene: TRBD2
j_gene: TRBJ2-3
abundance: .
CDR3nt: TGTGCCACCTCAGCTATCGCGGGAGGGCCCACAGATACGCAGTATTTT
CDR3aa: CATSAIAGGPTDTQYF

v_gene: TRBV28
d_gene: .
j_gene: TRBJ2-6
abundance: .
CDR3nt: TGTGCCAGTAGCCCTCCGAGCTCTGGGGCCAACGTCCTGACTTTC
CDR3aa: CASSPPSSGANVLTF

v_gene: TRBV3-1/TRBV3-2
d_gene: TRBD2
j_gene: TRBJ2-1
abundance: .
CDR3nt: TGTGCCAGCAGCCGGACTAGAATGGGGTGGGGCGATGAGCAGTTCTTC
CDR3aa: CASSRTRMGWGDEQFF

v_gene: TRBV2
d_gene: TRBD2
j_gene: TRBJ2-7
abundance: .
CDR3nt: TGTGCCAGCAGCCCGGGGGGCTACGAGCAGTACTTC
CDR3aa: CASSPGGYEQYF

v_gene: TRBV28
d_gene: .
j_gene: TRBJ2-2
abundance: once
CDR3nt: TGTGCCAGCAGCCAGGGCGCCGGGGAGCTGTTTTTT
CDR3aa: CASSQGAGELFF

v_gene: TRBV28
d_gene: .
j_gene: TRBJ1-5
abundance: once
CDR3nt: TGTGCCAGCAGTCCTTTAGTCATGCCCCAGCATTTT
CDR3aa: CASSPLVMPQHF

v_gene: TRBV10-1
d_gene: .
j_gene: TRBJ1-1
abundance: once
CDR3nt: TGCGCCAGCAGTCACCAGCGGGGCAGCACTGAAGCTTTCTTT
CDR3aa: CASSHQRGSTEAFF

v_gene: TRBV27
d_gene: .
j_gene: TRBJ2-1
abundance: .
CDR3nt: TGTGCCAGCAGTTCTGACAATGAGCAGTTCTTC
CDR3aa: CASSSDNEQFF

v_gene: TRBV3-1/TRBV3-2
d_gene: .
j_gene: TRBJ2-2
abundance: .
CDR3nt: TGTGCCAGCAGCCTAGGATTTAGCGGACAGAACACCGGGGAGCTGTTTTTT
CDR3aa: CASSLGFSGQNTGELFF

v_gene: TRBV27
d_gene: .
j_gene: TRBJ2-7
abundance: many
CDR3nt: TGTGCCAGCAGTTTCGGCGGTTCCTACGAGCAGTACTTC
CDR3aa: CASSFGGSYEQYF

v_gene: TRBV7-9
d_gene: .
j_gene: TRBJ1-6
abundance: .
CDR3nt: TGTGCCAGCAGCCCCAGGTCCGTGCCACCCCTCCACTTT
CDR3aa: CASSPRSVPPLHF

v_gene: TRBV4-3
d_gene: .
j_gene: TRBJ1-5
abundance: .
CDR3nt: TGCGCCAGCAGCCAAGATAGGGGGAGCAATCAGCCCCAGCATTTT
CDR3aa: CASSQDRGSNQPQHF

v_gene: TRBV9
d_gene: .
j_gene: TRBJ2-1
abundance: .
CDR3nt: TGTGCCAGCAGCGGAGGCGGGACAGCGGTCGATGAGCAGTTCTTC
CDR3aa: CASSGGGTAVDEQFF

v_gene: TRBV14
d_gene: TRBD2
j_gene: TRBJ2-4
abundance: .
CDR3nt: TGTGCCAGCAGCCCCGGGACTAGCGGGAGTTGGGACATTCAGTACTTC
CDR3aa: CASSPGTSGSWDIQYF

v_gene: TRBV28
d_gene: TRBD1
j_gene: TRBJ1-4
abundance: .
CDR3nt: TGTGCCAGCAGTCGCCAGGGGGCGGATCGGGAAAAACTGTTTTTT
CDR3aa: CASSRQGADREKLFF

v_gene: TRBV19
d_gene: .
j_gene: TRBJ1-1
abundance: .
CDR3nt: TGTGCCAGTATGGGGGGGCGCTTCACTGAAGCTTTCTTT
CDR3aa: CASMGGRFTEAFF

v_gene: TRBV19
d_gene: TRBD1
j_gene: TRBJ1-4
abundance: .
CDR3nt: TGTGCCAGTACGGAGGACAGGGAACTGTTTTTT
CDR3aa: CASTEDRELFF

v_gene: TRBV15
d_gene: .
j_gene: TRBJ2-2
abundance: .
CDR3nt: TGTGCCACCAGCAGGGAAGCCCGAAAGGGGGCCGGGGAGCTGTTTTTT
CDR3aa: CATSREARKGAGELFF

v_gene: TRBV10-2
d_gene: .
j_gene: TRBJ1-5
abundance: .
CDR3nt: TGCGCCAGCAGTGAGACCCGACAGGCTTATAGCAATCAGCCCCAGCATTTT
CDR3aa: CASSETRQAYSNQPQHF

v_gene: TRBV28
d_gene: .
j_gene: TRBJ2-1
abundance: .
CDR3nt: TGTGCCAGCAGTTCCGACGGGGTATTCTACAATGAGCAGTTCTTC
CDR3aa: CASSSDGVFYNEQFF

v_gene: TRBV28
d_gene: .
j_gene: TRBJ1-4
abundance: .
CDR3nt: TGTGCCAGCAGCATAGCCGGGGGAACTAATGAAAAACTGTTTTTT
CDR3aa: CASSIAGGTNEKLFF

v_gene: TRBV11-2
d_gene: .
j_gene: TRBJ2-1
abundance: .
CDR3nt: TGTGCCAGCAGCCCCGGGGTGGGTAATGAGCAGTTCTTC
CDR3aa: CASSPGVGNEQFF

v_gene: TRBV5-4
d_gene: .
j_gene: TRBJ2-5
abundance: .
CDR3nt: TGTGCCAGCAGCTTGGGAACCTCGAGCGCGGGGAGGGAGACCCAGTACTTC
CDR3aa: CASSLGTSSAGRETQYF

v_gene: TRBV10-1
d_gene: .
j_gene: TRBJ2-1
abundance: .
CDR3nt: TGCGCCAGCAGTGAGTCCGCGGGAAGTTACAATGAGCAGTTCTTC
CDR3aa: CASSESAGSYNEQFF

v_gene: TRBV11-3
d_gene: .
j_gene: TRBJ2-2
abundance: .
CDR3nt: TGTGCCAGCAGCTACGACACTACCGGGGAGCTGTTTTTT
CDR3aa: CASSYDTTGELFF

v_gene: TRBV5-8
d_gene: TRBD2
j_gene: TRBJ2-1
abundance: .
CDR3nt: TGTGCCAGCAGCTTGTCCGGACTAGCGGGGGGCAGCAACAATGAGCAGTTCTTC
CDR3aa: CASSLSGLAGGSNNEQFF

v_gene: TRBV5-1
d_gene: .
j_gene: TRBJ1-1
abundance: .
CDR3nt: TGCGCCAGCATAGGGGCGGTGAACACTGAAGCTTTCTTT
CDR3aa: CASIGAVNTEAFF

v_gene: TRBV19
d_gene: .
j_gene: TRBJ2-1
abundance: .
CDR3nt: TGTGCCAGTAGTCCGCCGTGGGCAGGGGCAGATGAGCAGTTCTTC
CDR3aa: CASSPPWAGADEQFF

v_gene: TRBV6-5
d_gene: .
j_gene: TRBJ1-3
abundance: .
CDR3nt: TGTGCCAGCAGTTCCTGGACAGAGCTCTCTGGAAACACCATATATTTT
CDR3aa: CASSSWTELSGNTIYF

v_gene: TRBV11-2
d_gene: .
j_gene: TRBJ2-7
abundance: once
CDR3nt: TGTGCCAGCAGCTTCCTAGCGTGGAGAACCTACGAGCAGTACTTC
CDR3aa: CASSFLAWRTYEQYF

v_gene: TRBV30
d_gene: .
j_gene: TRBJ1-1
abundance: .
CDR3nt: TGTGCCTGGGGCGGACAGACTACTGAAGCTTTCTTT
CDR3aa: CAWGGQTTEAFF

v_gene: TRBV28
d_gene: .
j_gene: TRBJ1-1
abundance: .
CDR3nt: TGTGCCAGCAGACCAGGGTCATACACTGAAGCTTTCTTT
CDR3aa: CASRPGSYTEAFF

v_gene: TRBV6-1
d_gene: .
j_gene: TRBJ1-2
abundance: .
CDR3nt: TGTGCCAGCAGTGAGCAGGGAGGGGTTGGTGGCTACACCTTC
CDR3aa: CASSEQGGVGGYTF